This T cell receptor beta chain was retrieved from a study of cytomegalovirus exposure and HLA in healthy donors (dated by TCRdb to the late 2010s). Background on the whole study: An earlier analysis of some 550 of the donors reported approximately 300 Gb of sequence data and more than 90 million unique TCR beta sequences from around 200 million T cells. Approximately 300 gigabases of sequencing data and 70 million to 100 million unique TCR sequences made up an early release that covered over 550 HLA-typed donors. Of the approximately 400 genotyped donors, 70% to 90% were placed in the genetic ancestry cluster associated with self-reported Caucasian donors. The aim of the study was to test whether cataloging public T cell receptors could identify signatures of past pathogen exposure. The T cell repertoires of 666 subjects were profiled by immunosequencing and related to cytomegalovirus serostatus. In addition to the first cohort of around 670 subjects, a separate validation cohort of about 120 different subjects was used. The study combined high-throughput TCR immunosequencing, statistical association of individual TCRs with disease status, and machine learning to predict cytomegalovirus infection status. A later analysis re-examined previously published TCR beta repertoires from roughly 720 donors and added high-resolution HLA genotyping to investigate patterns of TCR occurrence. The later analysis used no new phenotypic data to find candidate immune exposures, relying instead on TCR beta sequences and their occurrence across donors. An earlier analysis of several hundred of the donors applied high-throughput TCR beta sequencing to assess whether each TCR beta V gene segment acted as functional or pseudogenic. Donor age, sex, ethnicity and CMV serostatus were compiled together with the repertoire data. A later genetic analysis took genome-wide SNP genotypes for about three fifths of the roughly 670 donors and used that subset as a discovery cohort. All discovery cohort repertoires had been generated on a single sequencing platform. Class I and class II HLA loci were covered by the typing at four-digit resolution. The number of donors typed differed by locus, with roughly 629-640 for A, B, C, DRB1 and DQB1, around 520 for DQA1, 600 to 610 for DPA1, and under 490 for DPB1. Roughly 5 DR-DQ haplotypes were handled as single units for association and clustering, since linkage in the cohort was strong. On average, roughly 200,000 unique TCR beta nucleotide sequences were sequenced per donor among 300 to 500 genotyped donors of the cohort, with roughly 18% of those sequences being non-productive. Study-level results and caveats: In a later analysis, several top co-occurrence clusters were reported to appear linked to parvovirus B19, influenza, CMV and Epstein-Barr virus. The classifier was reported to diagnose cytomegalovirus status with high specificity and sensitivity in both the original cohort and the validation cohort. Compared with the approximately 670-donor mean, donors in an Asian-associated ancestry cluster had fewer N-insertions in productive TCRs, according to a later genetic analysis. In vitro tests confirmed that a few of the cytomegalovirus-associated TCR beta chains recognize cytomegalovirus antigens. Only TCR beta chains were sequenced in this cohort, and the absence of alpha or paired-chain data limited detectable features. According to the authors, the approach could potentially be generalized to other disease states and immunological phenotypes. The study gave a list of under 200 TCR beta chains associated with cytomegalovirus. Because HLA typing was missing for some donors at each locus, association tests included only the typed subset. In a later genetic analysis, a missense DCLRE1C variant was associated with V-gene and J-gene trimming of TCR beta chains, and the association was replicated in an independent cohort. Specific HLA alleles were associated with 15,000 to 20,000 TCR beta sequences at a false discovery rate of 0.05 in a later analysis. The earlier analysis of 587 of the donors excluded 15 to 20 rarely observed V segments, including chromosome 9 orphons, because counts were too low. Across donors, most TCR sequences were observed very rarely, whereas some public TCRs were present in many individuals. Presence/absence analyses assumed roughly uniform sequencing depth across donors, an assumption that may not hold. When HLA alleles, especially DR and DQ, strongly co-occurred, attributing TCR associations to individual alleles was difficult. A later analysis found that HLA-associated TCR beta chains were more clonally expanded and had lower generation probabilities than equally common non-associated chains. A group of highly shared sequence variants was considered likely to be a technical artifact of the sequencing pipeline. Some IMGT-functional V segments, including TRBV6-2 and TRBV6-3, could not be distinguished by the 87-base-pair reads and were therefore excluded. A later analysis found that most CMV-associated TCR beta chains appeared HLA-restricted, with HLA associations seemingly driven largely by CMV exposure. A further reported finding was that TCR beta sequences accurately predicted the HLA-A and HLA-B alleles for most subjects in the first cohort. In an earlier analysis of 587 of the donors, most TCR beta V segments appeared in productive rearrangements about 90% or about 30% of the time, broadly matching IMGT annotations. In a later analysis, TCR association rates were found to vary across HLA loci, with the most associated TCRs seen for DRB1 alleles and the fewest for HLA-C alleles. Correlated functional status among segregating V segments might be attributable to linkage disequilibrium, but an unknown experimental factor could not be ruled out. For the cohort, immune exposure information was limited to CMV serostatus.

The junction shows trimming of 5 bases on V and 0 bases on J, plus 17 bases between the germline ends. Sequences LNHDA (CDR1) and SQIVND (CDR2) are obtained from the germline V gene (reference sequence). The CDR3, from cysteine to phenylalanine, totals 16 residues. The sequence is cut down to CDR3 DNA, 48 bases in frame from base 1. The cohort comprised around 690 healthy bone marrow donors. All cohort members were sampled while nominally healthy, although unrecorded immune exposures were likely present. The donor was CMV seronegative and was included in the group of under 450 seronegative cohort members. Each donor provided a peripheral blood sample, and peripheral blood mononuclear cells were used for TCR beta sequencing. The Qiagen DNeasy Blood Extraction Kit was used to extract genomic DNA from the blood cell samples. Note on this clone: This receptor's antigen is unknown. No base quality information exists; no much larger clone differs at one position.

Library construction relied on the immunoSEQ multiplex PCR assay. For the multiplex PCR, a mixture combining 60 forward primers for TCR Vbeta segments and 13 reverse primers for TCR Jbeta segments was used. The CDR3 region of rearranged TCR beta genes was amplified from genomic DNA with a multiplex PCR assay. The amplified TCR beta libraries were sequenced on the Illumina HiSeq System as 87-base-pair reads. Regarding the original processing steps: A later analysis counted 65 million to 90 million unique TCR beta chains across the 550 to 700 repertoires, and around 12 million of these chains were shared by at least two donors. To remove PCR and sequencing errors, raw reads were error-corrected and collapsed into unique sequences using a nearest-neighbor algorithm that merged closely related sequences. CDR3 sequences were aligned to IMGT reference sequences to assign V, D and J gene segments. For a sequence to be retained, a match of at least six nucleotides was required to both a V gene segment and a J gene segment. A rearrangement counted as productive if the CDR3 had no stop codons and remained in frame with V and J, and every other rearrangement counted as non-productive. CDR3 was defined by IMGT convention, running from the second conserved V-encoded cysteine to the conserved J-encoded phenylalanine. In an earlier analysis of some 550 of the donors, sequences lacking an unambiguous match to a single V gene segment were excluded. In an earlier analysis of 587 of the donors, a V segment was called functional when productive rearrangements were above 56.7%, and segregating when the standard deviation between donors exceeded 5%. A statistical classification framework was built to diagnose cytomegalovirus status from the catalog of TCR beta chain sequences. In a later analysis, V and J genes were assigned by comparing TCR nucleotide sequences against IMGT/GENE-DB human TR gene sequences. A later analysis assigned CDR3 sequences and most-parsimonious VDJ recombination scenarios with the TCRdist pipeline. In a later analysis, each TCR beta chain was defined by its CDR3 amino acid sequence together with its V-gene family, and reads lacking a unique V-gene family were excluded. To address suspected cross-contamination and a sequencing artifact, a later analysis removed a few hundred highly shared, low-generation-probability nucleotide sequences. In a later analysis, a clonal expansion index for each public chain was calculated from normalized within-repertoire ranks of inferred template counts. Generation probabilities in a later analysis came from a VDJ recombination model fitted to out-of-frame rearrangements, and those results were checked against IGoR. A later analysis scored TCR-TCR, TCR-HLA and TCR-CMV co-occurrence with hypergeometric tests, applying a repertoire-size bias correction to TCR pairs. A later analysis estimated false discovery rates by permuting HLA or CMV assignments 20 times. In a later analysis, co-occurring TCRs were grouped using DBSCAN, and TCRdist sequence similarity was added for clustering within HLA-allele-positive subsets. For co-occurrence clustering, repertoires with fewer than 30,000 or more than 120,000 public chains were excluded, along with roughly five repertoires with anomalous nucleotide sharing. In its TCRdb copy, this immuneACCESS table keeps in-frame sequences only and misses some clones. Where compared with another copy, unresolved V genes explain less than half of these, and the others have no known cause. V and J calls and clone size come straight from that table; D and trimming were deduced from the DNA. This sample gives about 160,000 clones in total; roughly 79% of them show up just once. The leading ten clones occupy 1% of the sample.

Sequences were obtained from PBMCs. The TCR was taken from a middle-aged woman in good health and CMV-seronegative. The chain is made from TRBV19 and TRBJ2-7; TRBD1 is perhaps the D gene, given 6 matching bases. The nucleotide sequence is TGTGCCAGTAGTCCGCTCACAGGGTCCTTCTCCTACGAGCAGTACTTC. It translates as CASSPLTGSFSYEQYF.